Reported below is one TCR beta chain. What it binds is not known. V dropped 1 base and J dropped 7; count of bases not matched to a gene: 12. Per germline, CDR1 SGHTA and CDR2 FQGNSA. The CDR3 length is 16 residues. These data are taken from a study of cytomegalovirus exposure and HLA in healthy donors. Overall study findings and caveats: CMV serostatus was the only immune exposure information that was available.

Amplification used 60 Vbeta primers and 13 Jbeta primers. Generated by immunoSEQ multiplex PCR, the TCRdb table keeps only in-frame clones and is missing some. The sample's table shows about 200,000 clones. Sequenced sample: PBMCs. The receptor was isolated from a girl aged 2 to 9 in good health and CMV-seropositive. The chain recombines TRBV7-2 with TRBJ2-7; 8 bases line up with TRBD1. Here the CDR3 DNA reads TGTGCCAGCAGCTTAGGCCGGACAGGGAATCTCTCAGAGCAGTACTTC. It yields the protein CASSLGRTGNLSEQYF.